This entry lists 18 T cell receptor beta chains sequenced from one sample in a study of T-cell reconstitution after alpha-beta-depleted transplantation in children. Construction of the TCRbeta library involved unique molecular identifiers. TCRdb called the PCR reads again in MiXCR, with one record for every CDR3 protein. The data hold approximately 97,000 distinct CDR3 sequences, with roughly 7.6% observed a single time. Sample: PBMCs, taken before TCRalphabeta/CD19-depleted stem cell transplant. The receptors come from a boy aged 2 to 9 with acute lymphoblastic leukemia, due to receive a stem cell transplant.

This clonotype came up many times. The rearrangement uses TRBV5-1 and TRBJ1-5, with D perhaps TRBD1 (5 bases). The CDR3 sequence is 15 residues long. Germline V CDR1 and CDR2: SGHRS, YFSETQ. Trimming removed 0 bases at V and 6 bases at J, with 13 bases between. CDR3: CASSLAGADRQPQHF. CDR3 sequence (DNA): TGCGCCAGCAGCTTGGCCGGGGCGGACCGTCAGCCCCAGCATTTT. Using reference TRBV5-1 and TRBJ1-5 for the parts outside the CDR3, the full variable domain is KAGVTQTPRYLIKTRGQQVTLSCSPISGHRSVSWYQQTPGQGLQFLFEYFSETQRNKGNFPGRFSGRQFSNSRSEMNVSTLELGDSALYLCASSLAGADRQPQHFGDGTRLSIL.

The chain links TRBV21-1 to TRBJ1-4. TRBV21-1 is shown as a pseudogene. The length of the CDR3 is 15 residues. CDR3 DNA sequence: TGTGCCAGCAGCAAAAGGCACGACTTAAATGAAAAACTGTTTTTT. Its protein product is CASSKRHDLNEKLFF.

This clonotype was seen at least ten times. The CDR3 protein is CASSPVGGTDTQYF. CDR3 sequence (DNA): TGTGCCAGCAGCCCGGTCGGAGGCACAGATACGCAGTATTTT. The gene calls are TRBV7-2 and TRBJ2-3; no firm D call. Trimming removed 5 bases at V and 1 base at J, with 10 bases between. The CDR3 is 14 amino acids. Germline CDR1 is SGHTA and CDR2 is FQGNSA.

In its sample, this clonotype was seen a few times. V gene TRBV10-3 combines with J gene TRBJ2-7; 8 bases map to TRBD2. The length of the CDR3 is 18 residues. Germline values: CDR1 ENHRY, CDR2 SYGVKD. J was trimmed by 2 bases and V by 6 bases; bases with no gene match: 18. The CDR3 region has the DNA TGTGCCATCAGGGAGGGGTTAATACGAGCGGGAGCCACCTACGAGCAGTACTTC. It is translated as CAIREGLIRAGATYEQYF.

This clonotype was picked up many times. The chain employs TRBV4-1 and TRBJ2-3; 10 nucleotides align to TRBD1. Per germline, CDR1 MGHRA and CDR2 YSYEKL. The junction had 8 bases not matched to a gene; V was cut back by 4 bases and J by 4 bases. The CDR3 loop spans 16 amino acids. The CDR3: CASSPDRGMRSDTQYF. For the CDR3, the DNA is TGCGCCAGCAGCCCGGACAGGGGGATGAGGTCAGATACGCAGTATTTT.

This chain connects TRBV4-1 to TRBJ2-5; D is possibly TRBD2 (6 bases). Germline loops: CDR1 MGHRA, CDR2 YSYEKL. This CDR3 has 16 residues. The ends were cut back, 1 base at V and 2 bases at J, with 14 bases in the middle. As DNA, the CDR3 is TGCGCCAGCAGCCAAGCCCCCGGGAGCACACAAGAGACCCAGTACTTC. This gives the protein CASSQAPGSTQETQYF.

This clonotype was observed at least ten times. This chain uses TRBV5-4 with TRBJ2-3; D ambiguous. Germline CDR1 SGHNT, CDR2 YYREEE (reference sequence). The CDR3 is made up of 14 amino acids. V was clipped by 3 bases and J by 4 bases, with 12 bases between them. The CDR3, as DNA: TGTGCCAGCAGCTATTCCACGGGCTCAGATACGCAGTATTTT. It yields the protein CASSYSTGSDTQYF.

The rearrangement links TRBV12-3 or TRBV12-4 to TRBJ1-1; unclear D gene. CDR3 length: 12 amino acids. Trimming left V 11 bases short and J 1 base short, with 11 bases between. Written as DNA, the CDR3 is TGTGCCTCGACCGTGACGAACACTGAAGCTTTCTTT. This gives the protein CASTVTNTEAFF.

The chain links TRBV28 to TRBJ2-7; D gene unclear. With 4 bases removed from V and 2 bases from J, the gap between germline ends came to 12 bases. The germline V gene has CDR1 MDHEN and CDR2 SYDVKM. CDR3 size: 14 residues. The CDR3 nucleotides read TGTGCCAGCAGTTCCCGAGACAATGCCTACGAGCAGTACTTC. Amino acid sequence: CASSSRDNAYEQYF.

The table lists this clonotype with many counts. The chain carries TRBV10-3 and TRBJ1-1; a weak D match, TRBD1 (6 bases). The CDR3 has 12 residues. Trimming cost V 11 bases and J 8 bases, with 18 bases left between them. Germline lookup yields CDR1 ENHRY and CDR2 SYGVKD. The CDR3: CAAEGVMTEAFF. In DNA form, the CDR3 reads TGTGCCGCCGAGGGGGTTATGACCGAAGCTTTCTTT.

The CDR3: CSARGDRGYGYTF. As DNA, the CDR3 is TGCAGTGCTAGAGGGGACAGGGGCTATGGCTACACCTTC. The V call is TRBV20-1, the J call TRBJ1-2; 10 nucleotides align to TRBD1. V dropped 1 base and J dropped 4; count of bases not matched to a gene: 0. Germline-derived CDR1 and CDR2 are DFQATT and SNEGSKA (reference sequence). The CDR3 spans 13 residues.

In its sample, this clonotype was seen many times. The chain links TRBV20-1 to TRBJ2-1; D unresolved. V dropped 4 bases and J dropped 7 bases, with 11 bases sitting between them. Germline V lookup: CDR1 DFQATT, CDR2 SNEGSKA (reference sequence). The CDR3 totals 12 residues. The CDR3 sequence is CSAKTPRNEQFF. The CDR3 DNA is TGCAGTGCTAAGACCCCCAGAAATGAGCAGTTCTTC.

The chain couples TRBV10-3 to TRBJ2-3, with TRBD2 matching over 8 bases. Germline CDR1 and CDR2: ENHRY and SYGVKD. The CDR3 is made up of 17 amino acids. The J segment lost 4 bases and the V segment lost 2 bases, leaving 11 bases of the junction unmatched. CDR3 in DNA: TGTGCCATCAGTGAGCCCTTCGGACTAGCTTTAGCAGATACGCAGTATTTT. Translation: CAISEPFGLALADTQYF.

This clonotype turned up a few times. The gene calls are TRBV6-5 and TRBJ1-4; 9 bases map to TRBD1. CDR3 length: 14 amino acids. V gave up 2 bases and J gave up 8 bases; unmatched junction bases: 3. Germline values: CDR1 MNHEY, CDR2 SVGAGI. In nucleotides, the CDR3 is TGTGCCAGCAGTTACCGGGACAGGGTGGAAAAACTGTTTTTT. Its protein product is CASSYRDRVEKLFF.

This rearrangement joins TRBV5-1 to TRBJ2-2; D gene ambiguous. V gave up 1 base and J gave up 0 bases, with 10 bases separating them. The CDR3 runs to 16 residues. Germline-derived CDR1 and CDR2 are SGHRS and YFSETQ. CDR3 region: CASSLRLTANTGELFF. In DNA form, the CDR3 reads TGCGCCAGCAGCTTGCGTCTTACAGCGAACACCGGGGAGCTGTTTTTT.

This clonotype occurred many times. The chain uses TRBV5-6 and TRBJ2-3; TRBD2 matches 15 bases. CDR3 length: 17 residues. J gave up 2 bases and V 4 bases, and 5 bases lay outside the gene matches. The germline CDR1 and CDR2 sequences are SGHDT and YYEEEE. The CDR3 nucleotides read TGTGCCAGCAGCCATGGGACTAGCGGGGGGCACACAGATACGCAGTATTTT. This sequence encodes CASSHGTSGGHTDTQYF.

In its sample, this clonotype was seen many times. This chain connects TRBV28 to TRBJ1-5; a weak D match, TRBD1 (6 bases). The CDR3 has 14 amino acids. Germline V gives CDR1 MDHEN, CDR2 SYDVKM. V was shortened by 5 bases and J by 6 bases, with 14 bases between the two germline ends. CDR3 coding DNA: TGTGCCAGCAGTGGAGGGGGGGAGGTTCAGCCCCAGCATTTT. Encoded protein: CASSGGGEVQPQHF.

The genes are TRBV7-8 and TRBJ2-5, with no clear D. The CDR3 length is 10 residues. The germline V and J ends were trimmed by 4 bases and 5 bases, with 2 bases remaining between them. Germline V gene sequence: CDR1 SGHVS, CDR2 FQNEAQ. The CDR3 DNA sequence: TGTGCCAGCAGCTATGAGACCCAGTACTTC. Its translation: CASSYETQYF. Full variable domain (remainder filled in from reference TRBV7-8 and TRBJ2-5): GAGVSQSPRYKVAKRGQDVALRCDPISGHVSLFWYQQALGQGPEFLTYFQNEAQLDKSGLPSDRFFAERPEGSVSTLKIQRTQQEDSAVYLCASSYETQYFGPGTRLLVL.